This T cell receptor (beta chain) was captured in a study of blood T cells in healthy people across ages. With a J-beta primer mix and a sample-barcoded 5' primer, a second PCR ran about 7 to 11 cycles. Researchers report that a template-switch adaptor with 12 random nucleotides tagged each cDNA molecule. TCRdb re-analysed the 5' RACE reads in MiXCR, keeping a single row per CDR3 protein. The sample has hundreds of thousands of distinct CDR3 sequences, less than 35% seen once. Study-level points and caveats: Researchers report that TCR beta diversity correlated strongly with naive T cell percentage.

This clonotype was recorded once. Antigen: not known. Sequenced input: blood. The sequence came from an elderly woman in good health.

The CDR3 sequence is CASSEASSGDTGELFF. CDR3 nucleotides: TGTGCCAGCAGTGAAGCGTCGTCAGGGGATACCGGGGAGCTGTTTTTT. The chain carries TRBV2 and TRBJ2-2; possible D gene TRBD1, 6 bases. This CDR3 is 16 amino acids long. Germline CDR1 SNHLY, CDR2 FYNNEI. V shed 0 bases and J shed 5 bases, with 13 bases lying between them.